These 22 T cell receptor beta chains were all obtained from the same sample, sequenced in a study of radiotherapy plus CTLA-4 blockade in lung cancer. Clones were sequenced by immunoSEQ multiplex PCR, and TCRdb holds only the in-frame ones, with some missing. The sample yields tens of thousands of clones, under 90% seen once. The specimen comprised peripheral blood, sampled from a patient treated with radiotherapy plus ipilimumab. These receptors originate from a human donor with non-small cell lung cancer who had stable disease on radiotherapy plus ipilimumab.

In its sample, this clone was seen once. The gene calls are TRBV30 and TRBJ2-5; weak D call: TRBD2 (6 bases). This CDR3 region has 15 residues. V was trimmed by 1 base and J by 5 bases, leaving 17 bases between them. From germline, CDR1 is GTSNPN and CDR2 SVGIG (reference sequence). The CDR3 loop reads CAWSALATSAETQYF. The CDR3 bases are TGTGCCTGGAGTGCCCTCGCGACTAGTGCGGAGACCCAGTACTTC.

This clone was counted a single time. The chain couples TRBV7-9 to TRBJ2-3; 9 bases are a match to TRBD2. Germline values: CDR1 SEHNR, CDR2 FQNEAQ (reference sequence). V lost 5 bases and J lost 7; bases outside the gene matches: 10. This CDR3 has 15 amino acids. The CDR3 spells CASSTTARGGNTQYF. The CDR3 nucleotides read TGTGCCAGCAGCACGACAGCGCGGGGGGGAAATACGCAGTATTTT.

This rearrangement joins TRBV28 to TRBJ1-5; no definite D call. Looked up from germline, CDR1 is MDHEN and CDR2 is SYDVKM. This CDR3 has 13 residues. Trimming took off 3 bases at V and 1 base at J, with 4 bases between the two ends. The CDR3 spells CASSFRSNQPQHF. The CDR3 bases are TGTGCCAGCAGTTTCCGCAGCAATCAGCCCCAGCATTTT.

The chain combines TRBV14 with TRBJ2-3, with D possibly TRBD2 on 6 matching bases. Per germline, CDR1 SGHDN and CDR2 FVKESK. There are 17 residues in the CDR3. Between the trimmed V and J ends, which lost 4 bases and 3 bases, there was a span of 20 bases. The CDR3 DNA reads TGTGCCAGCAGCCGGCAAACGGGAGACAGTTTGACAGATACGCAGTATTTT. This gives the protein CASSRQTGDSLTDTQYF.

The chain is built from TRBV21-1 and TRBJ2-5; the table's TRBD1 call for D was not verified on the DNA. TRBV21-1 represents a pseudogene. The CDR3 totals 13 residues. The chain's CDR3 is CASSRGQGWTQYF. CDR3 nucleotides: TGTGCCAGCAGCAGGGGACAGGGGTGGACCCAGTACTTC.

This chain connects TRBV29-1 to TRBJ2-1; 9 bases align to TRBD2. The germline V gene has CDR1 SQVTM and CDR2 ANQGSEA. The CDR3 is 16 amino acids. V was clipped by 2 bases and J by 5 bases; unmatched bases: 10. The CDR3 spells CSVEPLLAGLHNEQFF. The DNA for the CDR3 is TGCAGCGTTGAACCCCTACTAGCGGGTCTACACAATGAGCAGTTCTTC.

The gene calls are TRBV29-1 and TRBJ1-2; a weak D match, TRBD1 (5 bases). Deletions cut 7 bases from V and 8 bases from J, with 26 bases between. There are 15 residues in the CDR3. Germline CDR1 reads SQVTM; CDR2 reads ANQGSEA. In nucleotides, the CDR3 is TGCAGCGCCGGCTCTCCGGGCCCTACTGCAGGGGGCTACACCTTC. This translates into CSAGSPGPTAGGYTF.

The chain couples TRBV5-1 to TRBJ1-5, with a weak D call TRBD1 (5 bases). Trimming removed 0 bases from V and 7 bases from J, with 14 bases in between. The CDR3 is 15 residues long. Germline loops: CDR1 SGHRS, CDR2 YFSETQ. The DNA of the CDR3 is TGCGCCAGCAGCTTGGGGCAGGGTATCGGGCAGCCCCAGCATTTT. Its translation: CASSLGQGIGQPQHF.

The V and J genes are TRBV28 and TRBJ1-3; D is possibly TRBD1 (6 bases). The CDR3 length is 15 residues. Trimming cost V 1 base and J 4 bases, with 11 bases left between them. From germline, CDR1 is MDHEN and CDR2 SYDVKM. CDR3 region: CASSLSGGSGNTIYF. The CDR3 nucleotides read TGTGCCAGCAGTTTATCGGGGGGCTCGGGAAACACCATATATTTT.

The chain carries TRBV12-5 and TRBJ1-3, with 10 bases that match TRBD1. The V gene end was trimmed by 1 base and the J gene end by 1 base; junction bases not matched to a gene: 13. The CDR3 consists of 20 residues. In germline, CDR1 is LGHNT, CDR2 FRNRAP. The CDR3 region is CASGLDPSSGQGGSGNTIYF. CDR3 bases: TGTGCTAGTGGTTTGGACCCCTCCAGTGGACAGGGGGGTTCTGGAAACACCATATATTTT.

CDR3 loop: CASSQTTGGSGYTF. DNA for the CDR3: TGTGCCAGCAGCCAAACAACAGGGGGCTCTGGCTACACCTTC. This sequence joins TRBV7-3 and TRBJ1-2; 9 bases map to TRBD1. The CDR3 is 14 residues long. Unmatched junction bases numbered 8, after V lost 5 bases and J lost 7 bases. Germline V CDR1 and CDR2: SGHTA, FQGTGA.

The chain has TRBV2 and TRBJ2-4; D is unresolved. Trimming pared 7 bases from V and 0 bases from J, leaving 13 bases between. The CDR3 extends over 15 amino acids. Germline-derived CDR1 and CDR2 are SNHLY and FYNNEI. For the CDR3, the DNA is TGTGCCAGCATGGGGTGGAGCGTAGCCAAAAACATTCAGTACTTC. This translates into CASMGWSVAKNIQYF.

The CDR3 region is CAWSVEGWEQYF. The CDR3 DNA reads TGTGCCTGGAGTGTTGAAGGGTGGGAGCAGTACTTC. This chain uses TRBV30 with TRBJ2-7; unclear D gene. Germline CDR1 GTSNPN, CDR2 SVGIG (reference sequence). V shed 0 bases and J shed 7 bases, with 10 bases lying between them. The CDR3 totals 12 residues.

The chain recombines TRBV2 with TRBJ2-5, with D unresolved. The CDR3 sequence is 13 residues long. V gave up 3 bases and J gave up 5 bases, with 10 bases separating them. Germline lookup yields CDR1 SNHLY and CDR2 FYNNEI. The CDR3 DNA reads TGTGCCAGCAGTGATCAGGTTGGGGAGACCCAGTACTTC. Translation: CASSDQVGETQYF. Full variable domain (outside the CDR3, taken from reference TRBV2 and TRBJ2-5): EPEVTQTPSHQVTQMGQEVILRCVPISNHLYFYWYRQILGQKVEFLVSFYNNEISEKSEIFDDQFSVERPDGSNFTLKIRSTKLEDSAMYFCASSDQVGETQYFGPGTRLLVL.

This chain joins TRBV18 and TRBJ1-4; 9 bases are a match to TRBD1. Trimming removed 4 bases from V and 5 bases from J; junction bases left unmatched: 5. The germline CDR1 and CDR2 sequences are KGHSH and LQKENI. The CDR3 is made up of 15 amino acids. CDR3 region: CASSRDRDDNEKLFF. The CDR3 DNA sequence: TGTGCCAGCTCACGGGACAGGGACGACAATGAAAAACTGTTTTTT. The full variable domain, completed using reference TRBV18 and TRBJ1-4, is NAGVMQNPRHLVRRRGQEARLRCSPMKGHSHVYWYRQLPEEGLKFMVYLQKENIIDESGMPKERFSAEFPKEGPSILRIQQVVRGDSAAYFCASSRDRDDNEKLFFGSGTQLSVL.

V is TRBV10-3 and J is TRBJ2-2, with a possible D match to TRBD2 (6 bases). The CDR3 sequence is 16 residues long. From germline, CDR1 is ENHRY and CDR2 SYGVKD. Deletions cut 4 bases from V and 8 bases from J, with 20 bases between. DNA of the CDR3: TGTGCCATCAGTGTGCAGGCTGGAGGGGCGTATGGGGAGCTGTTTTTT. This translates into CAISVQAGGAYGELFF.

This clone was detected a few times. The chain carries TRBV6-4 and TRBJ2-3; 7 nucleotides match TRBD2. The CDR3 runs 16 residues. Trimming removed 0 bases from V and 5 bases from J; junction bases left unmatched: 8. CDR1 MRHNA and CDR2 SNTAGT come from the germline V gene. For the CDR3, the DNA is TGTGCCAGCAGTGACTCGACGGGCGGCGGGAGAGATACGCAGTATTTT. This encodes CASSDSTGGGRDTQYF.

Here the CDR3 DNA reads TGCAGCGTTGAGGGGTTACGGACCGGGGAGCTGTTTTTT. It is translated as CSVEGLRTGELFF. The chain combines TRBV29-1 with TRBJ2-2, with D hard to call. Per the germline V gene, CDR1 is SQVTM and CDR2 is ANQGSEA. V dropped 3 bases and J dropped 5 bases, with 10 bases sitting between them. The CDR3 runs to 13 residues.

The chain links TRBV7-2 to TRBJ1-2; maybe TRBD1 (6 bases). Trimming removed 2 bases from V and 8 bases from J, with 18 bases in between. Germline V lookup: CDR1 SGHTA, CDR2 FQGNSA. CDR3 length: 15 residues. In DNA form, the CDR3 reads TGTGCCAGCAGCTTAAAGTGGCAGGGGAATAACGGCTACACCTTC. Protein: CASSLKWQGNNGYTF.

The chain uses TRBV27 and TRBJ1-2; possible D gene TRBD1, 6 bases. The CDR3 is 14 amino acids. Germline assignment: CDR1 MNHEY and CDR2 SMNVEV (reference sequence). V lost 6 bases to trimming and J lost 0 bases, with 11 bases between them. CDR3: CASSKGQTNYGYTF. CDR3 DNA: TGTGCCAGCAGCAAAGGACAGACTAACTATGGCTACACCTTC.

The chain recombines TRBV6-1 with TRBJ1-1; possible D gene TRBD1, 6 bases. V was cut by 1 base and J by 0 bases, with 9 bases left in between. Germline CDR1 reads MNHNS; CDR2 reads SASEGT. The CDR3 is 15 residues long. For the CDR3, the DNA is TGTGCCAGCAGTGAAGAGGGACAAATGAACACTGAAGCTTTCTTT. Translated: CASSEEGQMNTEAFF.

The sample holds one count of this clone. The genes are TRBV9 and TRBJ2-5; D gene unclear. CDR1 is SGDLS and CDR2 is YYNGEE in the germline V gene. This CDR3 is 13 amino acids long. V lost 3 bases to trimming and J lost 5 bases, with 11 bases between them. CDR3 sequence reads: CASSGPPRETQYF. The CDR3 region has the DNA TGTGCCAGCAGCGGCCCTCCGCGGGAGACCCAGTACTTC.